This TCR beta chain comes out of a study of T-cell reconstitution after alpha-beta-depleted transplantation in children. Trimming removed 4 bases from V and 3 bases from J, with 12 bases in between. The CDR3 has 14 residues. From germline, CDR1 is MNHEY and CDR2 SVGAGI. Findings and caveats of the study: The study traced high day-60 TCRbeta diversity in some patients to surviving recipient T cells and thymic progenitors. The origin of alpha-beta T cells about two months after transplant was reportedly several hundred expanded graft clones.

This clonotype has a handful of counts. Its matching antigen is unknown. Molecular barcoding with unique molecular identifiers was used for the TCRbeta library. TCRdb re-derived calls from the PCR reads in MiXCR, one entry per CDR3 protein. The sample has about 440,000 distinct CDR3 sequences, 43% seen once; the top ten hold 25% to 30%. Sequencing used PBMCs, obtained before TCRalphabeta/CD19-depleted stem cell transplant. The gene calls are TRBV6-5 and TRBJ2-5, with D possibly being TRBD1 or TRBD2 (6 bases each). The TCR comes from a girl between 2 and 10 years old with aplastic anemia, due to receive a stem cell transplant. The CDR3 bases are TGTGCCAGCAGTTGGGGGGCAGGGGAAGAGACCCAGTACTTC. As protein: CASSWGAGEETQYF.